This T cell receptor (beta chain) was sequenced during a study of blood T cells in healthy people across ages. The CDR3 is made up of 14 amino acids. J gave up 6 bases and V 4 bases, and 3 bases lay outside the gene matches. Germline V CDR1 and CDR2: SNHLY, FYNNEI. Then a second PCR, running about 6 to 12 cycles, was carried out with a sample-barcoded 5' primer and a J-beta primer mix. MiXCR, applied by TCRdb to the 5' RACE reads, yields one record per CDR3 protein. This table holds 650,000 to 800,000 distinct CDR3 sequences, 44% found once. This chain connects TRBV2 to TRBJ2-2; the match to TRBD2 covers 9 bases. The TCR sequence derives from a man aged 55 to 69 in good health. Source material: blood. CDR3 bases: TGTGCCAGCAGTGTCCTAGCGGGGTCCGGGGAGCTGTTTTTT. Translated, it gives CASSVLAGSGELFF.